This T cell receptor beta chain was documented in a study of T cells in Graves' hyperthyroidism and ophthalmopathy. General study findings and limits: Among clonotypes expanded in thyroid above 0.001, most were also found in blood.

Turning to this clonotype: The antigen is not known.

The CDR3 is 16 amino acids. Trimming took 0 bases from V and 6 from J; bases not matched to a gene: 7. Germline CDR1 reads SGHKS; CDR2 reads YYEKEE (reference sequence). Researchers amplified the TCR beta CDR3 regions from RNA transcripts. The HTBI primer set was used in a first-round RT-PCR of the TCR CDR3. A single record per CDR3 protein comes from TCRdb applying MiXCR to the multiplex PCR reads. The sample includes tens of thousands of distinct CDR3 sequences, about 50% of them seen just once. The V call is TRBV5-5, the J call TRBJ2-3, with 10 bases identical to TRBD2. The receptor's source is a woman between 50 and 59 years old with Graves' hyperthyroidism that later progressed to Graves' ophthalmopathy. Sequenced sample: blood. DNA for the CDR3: TGTGCCAGCAGCTTGGTGGGTCGGGGACTAGCGGATACGCAGTATTTT. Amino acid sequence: CASSLVGRGLADTQYF.